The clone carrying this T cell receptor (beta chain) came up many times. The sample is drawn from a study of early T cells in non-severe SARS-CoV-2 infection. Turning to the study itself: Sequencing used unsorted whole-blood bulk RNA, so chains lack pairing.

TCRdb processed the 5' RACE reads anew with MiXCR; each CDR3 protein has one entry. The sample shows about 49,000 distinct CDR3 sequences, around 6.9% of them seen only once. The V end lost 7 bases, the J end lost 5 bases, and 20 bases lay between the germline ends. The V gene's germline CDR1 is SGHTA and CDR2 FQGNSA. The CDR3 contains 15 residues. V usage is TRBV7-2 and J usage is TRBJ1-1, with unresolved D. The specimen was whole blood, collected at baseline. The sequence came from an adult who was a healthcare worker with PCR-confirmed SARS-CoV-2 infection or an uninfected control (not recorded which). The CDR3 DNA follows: TGTGCCAGCACCCCCTGGGGTTTACTTGGGACTGAAGCTTTCTTT. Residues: CASTPWGLLGTEAFF.